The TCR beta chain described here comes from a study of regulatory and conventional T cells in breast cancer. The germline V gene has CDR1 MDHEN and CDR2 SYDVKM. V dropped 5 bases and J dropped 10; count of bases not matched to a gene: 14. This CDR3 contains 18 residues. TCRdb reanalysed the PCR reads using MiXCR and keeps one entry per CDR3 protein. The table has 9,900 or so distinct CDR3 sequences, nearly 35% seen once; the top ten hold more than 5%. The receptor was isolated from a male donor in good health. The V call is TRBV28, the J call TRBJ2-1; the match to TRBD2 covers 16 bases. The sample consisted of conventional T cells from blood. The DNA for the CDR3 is TGTGCCAGCAGTACTACGGGACTAGCGGGGGGGCCCCGCCTAGAGCAGTTCTTC. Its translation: CASSTTGLAGGPRLEQFF.